A single sample is the source of the 17 T cell receptor beta chains below, sequenced in a study of CD8 T cells in ankylosing spondylitis. TCRdb recomputed calls from the 5' RACE reads with MiXCR, one row per CDR3 protein. The data show some 200,000 distinct CDR3 sequences, 13% seen once. Sequencing was done on a sample of blood, either unsorted or a sorted T cell fraction (not recorded which). These receptors originate from a male donor with ankylosing spondylitis or in good health (not recorded which).

V is TRBV18 and J is TRBJ1-5; 8 nucleotides align to TRBD1. The germline V gene encodes CDR1 KGHSH and CDR2 LQKENI. V was clipped by 2 bases and J by 9 bases; unmatched bases: 9. There are 15 residues in the CDR3. CDR3 loop: CASSPTGTGGGPQHF. As DNA, the CDR3 is TGTGCCAGCTCACCAACTGGGACAGGAGGAGGGCCCCAGCATTTT.

In its sample, this clonotype was seen many times. The chain couples TRBV4-1 to TRBJ2-7, with 8 bases that match TRBD2. The CDR3 has 16 residues. Trimming removed 0 bases from V and 4 bases from J; junction bases left unmatched: 8. The germline V gene has CDR1 MGHRA and CDR2 YSYEKL. CDR3 nucleotide sequence: TGCGCCAGCAGCCAAGATTCGGATAGCGGGATATACGAGCAGTACTTC. Translated, it gives CASSQDSDSGIYEQYF.

This clonotype was detected a few times. This chain links TRBV28 with TRBJ2-3; weak D call: TRBD2 (6 bases). The length of the CDR3 is 17 residues. Trimming took 7 bases from V and 2 from J, leaving 22 bases between them. Germline V lookup: CDR1 MDHEN, CDR2 SYDVKM. CDR3 in DNA: TGTGCCAGCAACCTCGCCTCGGACTACACCTACACAGATACGCAGTATTTT. Protein product: CASNLASDYTYTDTQYF.

This clonotype came up a few times. CDR3 loop: CASSLTTRMNTEAFF. In DNA form, the CDR3 reads TGTGCCAGCAGCCTTACGACACGTATGAACACTGAAGCTTTCTTT. The chain combines TRBV3-1 with TRBJ1-1; D is undetermined. V was cut by 4 bases and J by 0 bases, with 12 bases left in between. CDR3 length equals 15 residues. Looked up from germline, CDR1 is LGHDT and CDR2 is YNNKEL (reference sequence). Complete variable domain (other parts from reference TRBV3-1 and TRBJ1-1): DTAVSQTPKYLVTQMGNDKSIKCEQNLGHDTMYWYKQDSKKFLKIMFSYNNKELIINETVPNRFSPKSPDKAHLNLHINSLELGDSAVYFCASSLTTRMNTEAFFGQGTRLTVV.

The rearrangement links TRBV20-1 to TRBJ1-1; D is unclear. CDR3 size: 15 residues. V was cut by 0 bases and J by 2 bases, with 13 bases left in between. Looked up from germline, CDR1 is DFQATT and CDR2 is SNEGSKA (reference sequence). DNA for the CDR3: TGCAGTGCTAGAGATCGAAATAGGGCTAACACTGAAGCTTTCTTT. Protein product: CSARDRNRANTEAFF.

Only a few counts were recorded for this clonotype. The chain joins TRBV5-1 to TRBJ2-2; no definite D call. This CDR3 has 13 residues. Trimming took off 6 bases at V and 9 bases at J, with 15 bases between the two ends. CDR1 is SGHRS, CDR2 YFSETQ, per germline. In nucleotides, the CDR3 is TGCGCCAGCACCCTAATTGGCGATAGGGAGCTGTTTTTT. Protein sequence: CASTLIGDRELFF.

The chain has TRBV28 and TRBJ2-7, with D possibly TRBD1 on 8 matching bases. The CDR3 runs to 18 residues. V lost 1 base to trimming and J lost 0 bases, with 19 bases between them. CDR1 MDHEN and CDR2 SYDVKM come from the germline V gene. The CDR3 nucleotides read TGTGCCAGCAGTTTATCCAGCGGCACAGGGGGGGACTCCTACGAGCAGTACTTC. It translates to CASSLSSGTGGDSYEQYF.

This chain connects TRBV7-8 to TRBJ2-7; D gene uncertain. V was trimmed by 1 base and J by 7 bases, leaving 11 bases between them. The CDR3 totals 13 residues. From germline, CDR1 is SGHVS and CDR2 FQNEAQ. The DNA for the CDR3 is TGTGCCAGCAGCTTAGGGCAGTTGCGGGAGCAGTACTTC. It yields the protein CASSLGQLREQYF. The whole variable domain, remainder taken from reference TRBV7-8 and TRBJ2-7, is GAGVSQSPRYKVAKRGQDVALRCDPISGHVSLFWYQQALGQGPEFLTYFQNEAQLDKSGLPSDRFFAERPEGSVSTLKIQRTQQEDSAVYLCASSLGQLREQYFGPGTRLTVT.

The chain couples TRBV12-3 or TRBV12-4 to TRBJ2-7; 8 bases map to TRBD1. Germline trimming cut 3 bases from V and 0 bases from J; bases unmatched to any gene: 7. This CDR3 has 16 residues. Here the CDR3 reads CASSFGQGAASYEQYF. The DNA of the CDR3 is TGTGCCAGCAGTTTCGGCCAGGGGGCCGCCTCCTACGAGCAGTACTTC.

The chain couples TRBV27 to TRBJ2-7, with 9 nucleotides matching TRBD1. V gave up 8 bases and J gave up 5 bases; unmatched junction bases: 7. Germline V gene lookup returns CDR1 MNHEY and CDR2 SMNVEV (reference sequence). This CDR3 spans 13 amino acids. The chain's CDR3 is CASSGTGIDEQYF. The CDR3 DNA sequence: TGTGCCAGCTCCGGGACAGGGATCGACGAGCAGTACTTC.

This clonotype was observed at least ten times. The chain joins TRBV7-8 to TRBJ2-1; D assignment may be TRBD1 or TRBD2 (5 bases each). This CDR3 region has 16 residues. Trimming left V 3 bases short and J 7 bases short, with 19 bases between. Germline V gives CDR1 SGHVS, CDR2 FQNEAQ. CDR3 bases: TGTGCCAGCAGCTTGGTAGTTCCGGGACCGCGGAATGAGCAGTTCTTC. Amino acid sequence: CASSLVVPGPRNEQFF.

The chain couples TRBV13 to TRBJ2-3; D unresolved. The V and J ends lost 5 bases and 5 bases respectively, with 11 bases between them. This CDR3 comprises 13 residues. Per germline, CDR1 PRHDT and CDR2 FYEKMQ (reference sequence). DNA for the CDR3: TGTGCCAGCAGCGGAAGGCCAGTAGATACGCAGTATTTT. This gives the protein CASSGRPVDTQYF.

The chain combines TRBV7-9 with TRBJ2-7; 9 positions match TRBD2. Germline CDR1 is SEHNR and CDR2 is FQNEAQ (reference sequence). V shed 5 bases, J shed 2 bases, and the junction held 4 bases outside the gene matches. The CDR3 is 14 amino acids. This CDR3 reads CASSGSGGTYEQYF. In nucleotides, the CDR3 is TGTGCCAGCAGCGGCAGCGGGGGGACCTACGAGCAGTACTTC.

This clonotype showed up just a few times. The chain joins TRBV3-1 to TRBJ1-1; TRBD1 aligns across 10 bases. The CDR3 is 17 residues long. J was trimmed by 5 bases and V by 1 base; bases with no gene match: 10. CDR1 and CDR2 from the germline V gene are LGHDT and YNNKEL (reference sequence). CDR3 in amino acids: CASSQVRKRGQGTEAFF. The CDR3 DNA sequence: TGTGCCAGCAGCCAAGTGCGGAAAAGGGGACAGGGGACTGAAGCTTTCTTT.

The chain combines TRBV7-9 with TRBJ2-1; 12 bases map to TRBD1. Germline V gene lookup returns CDR1 SEHNR and CDR2 FQNEAQ (reference sequence). V trimming: 5 bases; J trimming: 2 bases; junction bases outside the gene matches: 7. This CDR3 contains 17 residues. In DNA, the CDR3 is TGTGCCAGCAGCAGCCCCGGGACAGGGGGCCCCTACAATGAGCAGTTCTTC. This translates into CASSSPGTGGPYNEQFF.

A word on this clonotype: This CDR3 is missing its conserved last phenylalanine or tryptophan, likely due to a read error. J is TRBJ2-3 and V is TRBV5-5; D possibly uses TRBD1 or TRBD2 (5 bases each). Per germline, CDR1 SGHKS and CDR2 YYEKEE (reference sequence). The CDR3 is 13 residues long. Trimming took off 5 bases at V and 6 bases at J, with 13 bases between the two ends. The CDR3 nucleotides are TGTGCCAGCAGTCCGGGACCGGGGGATACGCAGTATCTT. Translation: CASSPGPGDTQYL.

V usage is TRBV19 and J usage is TRBJ2-7, with D possibly matching TRBD1 (6 bases). Trimming removed 5 bases at V and 3 bases at J, with 14 bases between. The CDR3 length is 14 residues. Germline V gene data show CDR1 as LNHDA and CDR2 as SQIVND (reference sequence). The DNA for the CDR3 is TGTGCCAGTAGTTTCCGACAGGTGGACTACGAGCAGTACTTC. It codes for CASSFRQVDYEQYF.